Below, 5 T cell receptor beta chains from the same sample are listed, as sequenced in a study of T cell responses to AZD1222 COVID-19 vaccine. Assay: immunoSEQ multiplex PCR; the TCRdb copy retains only in-frame clones and omits some. The sample shows about 110,000 clones, roughly 92% of them seen only once. The sequences come from peripheral blood, collected 28 days after the second AZD1222 dose. The receptors derive from an adult who received the AZD1222 COVID-19 vaccine.

The chain combines TRBV6-2 or TRBV6-3 with TRBJ1-6; D call uncertain. The CDR3 is 16 residues long. Between the trimmed V and J ends, which lost 2 bases and 7 bases, there was a span of 15 bases. CDR1 is MNHEY and CDR2 is SVGEGT in the germline V gene. As DNA, the CDR3 is TGTGCCAGCAGTTACCCCACGACACTCACCAATTCACCCCTCCACTTT. Its protein is CASSYPTTLTNSPLHF.

This clone came up once. The chain links TRBV5-6 to TRBJ1-5; 12 bases match TRBD1. The length of the CDR3 is 16 residues. Germline lookup yields CDR1 SGHDT and CDR2 YYEEEE. Germline trimming cut 4 bases from V and 7 bases from J; bases unmatched to any gene: 9. CDR3 in DNA: TGTGCCAGCAGCCCCGGGACAGGGGGCTTTGGACAGCCCCAGCATTTT. Translating gives CASSPGTGGFGQPQHF.

This chain connects TRBV7-3 to TRBJ2-6; possible D gene TRBD1, 6 bases. Germline CDR1 is SGHTA and CDR2 is FQGTGA. The CDR3 is 17 amino acids. V lost 0 bases to trimming and J lost 4 bases, with 13 bases between them. The CDR3 nucleotides read TGTGCCAGCAGCTTAACGCTGGGGGCGCACGGGGCCAACGTCCTGACTTTC. Residues: CASSLTLGAHGANVLTF.

The chain is built from TRBV25-1 and TRBJ1-2; D might be TRBD1 (6 bases). Deletions cut 7 bases from V and 5 bases from J, with 14 bases between. The CDR3 sequence is 13 residues long. The germline CDR1 and CDR2 sequences are MGHDK and SYGVNS. The CDR3 DNA follows: TGTGCCAGCACTCTAGGGGGGGCTTATGGCTACACCTTC. It translates to CASTLGGAYGYTF.

CDR3 region: CASSLAWAGGNYGYTF. CDR3 bases: TGTGCCAGCAGCTTAGCGTGGGCAGGGGGCAACTATGGCTACACCTTC. The gene calls are TRBV7-8 and TRBJ1-2, with 8 bases identical to TRBD1. CDR3 length: 16 amino acids. Germline CDR1 and CDR2: SGHVS and FQNEAQ. J lost 2 bases, V lost 0 bases, and 5 bases had no gene match.